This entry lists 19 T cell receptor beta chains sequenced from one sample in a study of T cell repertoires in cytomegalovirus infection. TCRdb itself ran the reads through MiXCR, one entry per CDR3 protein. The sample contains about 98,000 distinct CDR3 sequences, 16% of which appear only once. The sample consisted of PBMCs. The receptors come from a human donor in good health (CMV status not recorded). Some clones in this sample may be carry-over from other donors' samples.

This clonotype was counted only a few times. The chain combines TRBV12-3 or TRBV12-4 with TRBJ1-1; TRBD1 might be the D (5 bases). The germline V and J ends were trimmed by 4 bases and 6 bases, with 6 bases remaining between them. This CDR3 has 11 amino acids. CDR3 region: CASSSGPEAFF. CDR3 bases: TGTGCCAGCAGTTCGGGGCCTGAAGCTTTCTTT.

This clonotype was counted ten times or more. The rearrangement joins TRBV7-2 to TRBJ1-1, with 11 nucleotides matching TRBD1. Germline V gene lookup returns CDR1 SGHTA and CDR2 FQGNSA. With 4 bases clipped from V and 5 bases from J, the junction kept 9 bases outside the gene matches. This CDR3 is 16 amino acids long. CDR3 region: CASSSGQGARGTEAFF. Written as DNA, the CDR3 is TGTGCCAGCAGCTCCGGACAGGGGGCGAGAGGGACTGAAGCTTTCTTT. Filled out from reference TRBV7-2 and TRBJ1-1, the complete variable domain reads GAGVSQSPSNKVTEKGKDVELRCDPISGHTALYWYRQSLGQGLEFLIYFQGNSAPDKSGLPSDRFSAERTGGSVSTLTIQRTQQEDSAVYLCASSSGQGARGTEAFFGQGTRLTVV.

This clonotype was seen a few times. The CDR3, as DNA: TGTGCCAGTAGCCGGGACAGGGAGACCTACGAGCAGTACTTC. The encoded protein is CASSRDRETYEQYF. V usage is TRBV19 and J usage is TRBJ2-7, with 9 positions matching TRBD1. Losses at the gene ends were 6 bases for V and 2 bases for J; bases not matched to a gene: 5. Germline lookup yields CDR1 LNHDA and CDR2 SQIVND (reference sequence). The CDR3 is 14 residues long.

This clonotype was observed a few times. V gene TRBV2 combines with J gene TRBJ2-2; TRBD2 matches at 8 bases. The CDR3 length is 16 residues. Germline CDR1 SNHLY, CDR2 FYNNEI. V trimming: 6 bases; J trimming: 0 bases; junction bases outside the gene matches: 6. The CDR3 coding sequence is TGTGCCAGCAGCGGCCGGGGGGGACCGAACACCGGGGAGCTGTTTTTT. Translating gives CASSGRGGPNTGELFF.

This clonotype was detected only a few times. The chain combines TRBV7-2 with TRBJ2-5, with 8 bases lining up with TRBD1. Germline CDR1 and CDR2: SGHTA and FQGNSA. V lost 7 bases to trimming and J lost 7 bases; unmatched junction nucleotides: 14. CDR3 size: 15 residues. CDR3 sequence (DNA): TGTGCCAGCACGTCCGGGACAGGCCTCCCGTGGACCCAGTACTTC. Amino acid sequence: CASTSGTGLPWTQYF.

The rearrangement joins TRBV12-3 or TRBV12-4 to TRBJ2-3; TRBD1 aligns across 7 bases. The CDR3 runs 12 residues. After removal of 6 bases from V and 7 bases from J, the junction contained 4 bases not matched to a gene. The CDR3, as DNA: TGTGCCAGCAGGTCCAGGGGGTATACGCAGTATTTT. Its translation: CASRSRGYTQYF.

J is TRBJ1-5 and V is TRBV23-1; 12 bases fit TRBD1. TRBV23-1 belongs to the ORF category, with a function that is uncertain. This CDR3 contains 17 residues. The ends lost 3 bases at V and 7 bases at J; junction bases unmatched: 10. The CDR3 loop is CASSHPGTGGKRQPQHF. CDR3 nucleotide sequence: TGCGCCAGCAGTCATCCAGGGACAGGGGGCAAGAGGCAGCCCCAGCATTTT.

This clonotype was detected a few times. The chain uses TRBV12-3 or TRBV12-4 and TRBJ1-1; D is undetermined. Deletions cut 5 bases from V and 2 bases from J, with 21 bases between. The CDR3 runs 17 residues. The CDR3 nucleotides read TGTGCCAGCAGTCGCAACCCCGGAGGGATAGGAAACACTGAAGCTTTCTTT. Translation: CASSRNPGGIGNTEAFF.

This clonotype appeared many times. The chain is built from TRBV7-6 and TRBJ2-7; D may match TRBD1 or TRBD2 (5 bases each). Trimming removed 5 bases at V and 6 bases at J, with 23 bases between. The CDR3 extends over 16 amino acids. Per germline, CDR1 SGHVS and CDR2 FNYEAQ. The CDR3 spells CASSPRPGRTFSEQYF. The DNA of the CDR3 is TGTGCCAGCAGCCCCCGCCCGGGGCGAACTTTTTCCGAGCAGTACTTC.

The chain's CDR3 is CSVGGQNYGYTF. CDR3 in DNA: TGCAGCGTTGGCGGACAGAACTATGGCTACACCTTC. The chain has TRBV29-1 and TRBJ1-2; possible D gene TRBD1, 6 bases. This CDR3 has 12 amino acids. CDR1 is SQVTM, CDR2 ANQGSEA, per germline. Trimming pared 4 bases from V and 2 bases from J, leaving 8 bases between.

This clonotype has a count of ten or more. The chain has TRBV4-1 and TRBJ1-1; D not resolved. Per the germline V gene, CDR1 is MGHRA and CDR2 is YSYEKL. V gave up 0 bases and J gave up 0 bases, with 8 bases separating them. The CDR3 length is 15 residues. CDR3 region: CASSQDFNLNTEAFF. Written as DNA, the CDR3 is TGCGCCAGCAGCCAAGATTTCAACCTGAACACTGAAGCTTTCTTT.

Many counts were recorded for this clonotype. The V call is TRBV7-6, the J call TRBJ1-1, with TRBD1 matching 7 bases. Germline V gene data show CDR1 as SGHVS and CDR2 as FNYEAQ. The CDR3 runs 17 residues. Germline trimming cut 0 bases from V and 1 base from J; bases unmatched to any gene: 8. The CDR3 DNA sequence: TGTGCCAGCAGCTTAGCGGCAGGGGGGAGTACGAACACTGAAGCTTTCTTT. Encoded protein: CASSLAAGGSTNTEAFF.

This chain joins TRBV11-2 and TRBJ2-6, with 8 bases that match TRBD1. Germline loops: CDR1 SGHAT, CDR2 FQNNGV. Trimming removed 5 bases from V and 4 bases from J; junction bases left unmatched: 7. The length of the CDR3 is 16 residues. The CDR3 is CASSGLTGAGANVLTF. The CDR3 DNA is TGTGCCAGCAGCGGCCTGACAGGGGCCGGGGCCAACGTCCTGACTTTC.

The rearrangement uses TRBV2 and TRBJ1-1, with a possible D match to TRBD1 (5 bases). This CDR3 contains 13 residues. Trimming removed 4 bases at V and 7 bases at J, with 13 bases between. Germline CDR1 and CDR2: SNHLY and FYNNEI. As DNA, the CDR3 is TGTGCCAGCAGTGGAGGCAGGGTGGTTGAAGCTTTCTTT. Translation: CASSGGRVVEAFF.

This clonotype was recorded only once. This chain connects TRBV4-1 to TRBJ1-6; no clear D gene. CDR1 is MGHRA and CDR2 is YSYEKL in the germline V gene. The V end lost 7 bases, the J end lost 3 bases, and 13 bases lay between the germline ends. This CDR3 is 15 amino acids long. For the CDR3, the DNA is TGCGCCAGCACCACGGAGGTCCGCTATAATTCACCCCTCCACTTT. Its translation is CASTTEVRYNSPLHF.

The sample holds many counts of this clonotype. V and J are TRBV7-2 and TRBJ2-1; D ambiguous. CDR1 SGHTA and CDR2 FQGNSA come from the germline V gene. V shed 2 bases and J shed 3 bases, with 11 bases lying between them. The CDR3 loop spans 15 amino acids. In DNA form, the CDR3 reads TGTGCCAGCAGCTTATCCGAAAGTTTCTACAATGAGCAGTTCTTC. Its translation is CASSLSESFYNEQFF.

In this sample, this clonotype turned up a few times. DNA for the CDR3: TGTGCCAGCAGTCGACCCGGCGAGACTGAAGCTTTCTTT. Translating it yields CASSRPGETEAFF. The rearrangement joins TRBV3-1 to TRBJ1-1; D is undetermined. This CDR3 spans 13 amino acids. Trimming shortened V by 6 bases and J by 5 bases, and 13 bases separated the two germline ends. Germline assignment: CDR1 LGHDT and CDR2 YNNKEL (reference sequence).

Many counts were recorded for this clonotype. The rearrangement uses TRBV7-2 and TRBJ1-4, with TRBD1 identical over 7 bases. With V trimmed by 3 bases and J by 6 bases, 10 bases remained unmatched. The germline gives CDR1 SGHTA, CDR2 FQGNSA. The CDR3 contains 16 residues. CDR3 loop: CASSFRGRGPDEKLFF. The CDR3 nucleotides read TGTGCCAGCAGCTTTAGGGGGCGGGGTCCAGATGAAAAACTGTTTTTT.

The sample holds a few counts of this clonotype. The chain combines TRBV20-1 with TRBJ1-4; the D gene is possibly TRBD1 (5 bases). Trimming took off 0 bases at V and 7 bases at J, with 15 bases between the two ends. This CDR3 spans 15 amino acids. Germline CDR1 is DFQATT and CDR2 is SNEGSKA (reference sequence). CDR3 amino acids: CSARDGGVASEKLFF. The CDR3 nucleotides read TGCAGTGCTAGAGATGGAGGGGTGGCTAGTGAAAAACTGTTTTTT.